This entry features one TCR beta chain sequence. Nashville, Tennessee was home to all donors, each a Caucasian adult. Trimming shortened V by 3 bases and J by 10 bases, and 16 bases separated the two germline ends. Germline V gives CDR1 MDHEN, CDR2 SYDVKM. The CDR3 is 14 amino acids. These data originate in a study of shared clonotypes between healthy human individuals. Profiling relied on immunoSEQ multiplex PCR, and the TCRdb table lists in-frame clones only, not all of them. The repertoire holds around 550,000 clones, with almost 97% as singletons. The chain couples TRBV28 to TRBJ2-4; D call uncertain. Input material: naive CD4+ T cells sorted from blood. Subset defined: CD45RA+ positively selected. The TCR comes from a woman in her 30s in good health. CDR3 sequence reads: CASSLISPVPIQYF. Here the CDR3 DNA reads TGTGCCAGCAGTTTGATCTCCCCGGTGCCAATTCAGTACTTC.